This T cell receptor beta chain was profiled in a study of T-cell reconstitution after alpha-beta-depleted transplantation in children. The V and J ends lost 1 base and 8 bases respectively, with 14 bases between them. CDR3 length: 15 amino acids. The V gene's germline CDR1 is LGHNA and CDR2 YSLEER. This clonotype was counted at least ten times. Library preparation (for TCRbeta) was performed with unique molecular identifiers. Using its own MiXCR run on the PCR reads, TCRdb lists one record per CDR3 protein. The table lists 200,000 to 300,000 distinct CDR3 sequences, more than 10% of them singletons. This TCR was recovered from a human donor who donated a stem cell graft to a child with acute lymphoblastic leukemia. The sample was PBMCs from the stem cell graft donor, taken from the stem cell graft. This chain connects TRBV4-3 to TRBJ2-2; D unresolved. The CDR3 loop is CASSQVVPSWGELFF. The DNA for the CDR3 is TGCGCCAGCAGCCAAGTGGTTCCCTCCTGGGGGGAGCTGTTTTTT.